This TCR beta chain was sequenced for a study of blood T cell repertoires in COVID-19. On the study more broadly: Donors in the United States, Italy and Spain gave samples during acute or convalescent COVID-19.

Profiled with immunoSEQ multiplex PCR; TCRdb holds only in-frame clones, not every one. The sample yields about 110,000 clones, 70% to 80% seen once. Seattle's cohort entered during active infection and was followed longitudinally. The CDR3 has 13 amino acids. Trimming left V 3 bases short and J 5 bases short, with 9 bases between. The germline gives CDR1 KGHSH, CDR2 LQKENI. Sequencing was performed on peripheral blood. The chain links TRBV18 to TRBJ2-3, with no clear D. This TCR was recovered from an elderly man with COVID-19, enrolled during active disease. CDR3 sequence reads: CASSPYREDTQYF. In nucleotides, the CDR3 is TGTGCCAGCTCACCCTATAGAGAAGATACGCAGTATTTT.